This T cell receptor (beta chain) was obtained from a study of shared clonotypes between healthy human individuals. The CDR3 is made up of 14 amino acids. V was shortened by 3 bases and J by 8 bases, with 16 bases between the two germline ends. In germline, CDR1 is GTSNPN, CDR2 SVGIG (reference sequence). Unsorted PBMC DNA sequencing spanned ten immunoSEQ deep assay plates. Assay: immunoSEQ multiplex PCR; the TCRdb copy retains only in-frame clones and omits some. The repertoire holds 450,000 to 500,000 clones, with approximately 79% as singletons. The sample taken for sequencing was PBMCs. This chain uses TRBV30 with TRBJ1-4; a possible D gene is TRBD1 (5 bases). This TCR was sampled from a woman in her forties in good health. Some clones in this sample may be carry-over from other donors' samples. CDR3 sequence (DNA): TGTGCCTGGAGGCACGCGGGGGGAGACGAAAAACTGTTTTTT. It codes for CAWRHAGGDEKLFF.